Following are 25 T cell receptor beta chains from one sample sequenced in a study of blood T cell repertoires in COVID-19. Clones were sequenced by immunoSEQ multiplex PCR, and TCRdb holds only the in-frame ones, with some missing. This sample yields 59,000 or so clones, of which more than 75% are seen a single time; around 13% belongs to the top ten. Sample: peripheral blood. All receptors derive from a human donor in a cohort sampled during active COVID-19.

V usage is TRBV19 and J usage is TRBJ1-2; possibly TRBD1 for D (5 bases). Germline V lookup: CDR1 LNHDA, CDR2 SQIVND (reference sequence). Trimming removed 0 bases from V and 4 bases from J, with 15 bases in between. The CDR3 is 16 amino acids. DNA of the CDR3: TGTGCCAGTAGTATAGACGGGACCGGAGCGGGCTATGGCTACACCTTC. Encoded protein: CASSIDGTGAGYGYTF.

The chain combines TRBV6-5 with TRBJ2-6; D is unclear. Germline CDR1 is MNHEY and CDR2 is SVGAGI. V lost 10 bases to trimming and J lost 0 bases, with 10 bases between them. The CDR3 covers 14 residues. CDR3 region: CATLQFSGANVLTF. The CDR3 DNA is TGTGCCACCCTACAGTTCTCTGGGGCCAACGTCCTGACTTTC.

The rearrangement links TRBV7-6 to TRBJ2-3; 9 bases align to TRBD1. Germline CDR1 reads SGHVS; CDR2 reads FNYEAQ. V lost 5 bases and J lost 2; bases outside the gene matches: 5. The CDR3 is 15 residues long. In DNA form, the CDR3 reads TGTGCCAGCAGCCCCCGGGACAGGGACACAGATACGCAGTATTTT. Amino acid sequence: CASSPRDRDTDTQYF.

This chain connects TRBV19 to TRBJ1-6, with 10 bases identical to TRBD1. The germline V gene has CDR1 LNHDA and CDR2 SQIVND (reference sequence). The CDR3 has 18 amino acids. V trimming: 6 bases; J trimming: 6 bases; junction bases outside the gene matches: 14. In nucleotides, the CDR3 is TGTGCCAGTAGCCCAGACCCCCGGACAGGGGGGTCTAATTCACCCCTCCACTTT. It is translated as CASSPDPRTGGSNSPLHF.

The chain joins TRBV11-2 to TRBJ1-4, with D maybe TRBD1 (5 bases). V lost 0 bases, J lost 7 bases, and 12 bases lay in between. This CDR3 spans 15 amino acids. The V gene's germline CDR1 is SGHAT and CDR2 FQNNGV. The CDR3 is CASSLENRRIEKLFF. The CDR3 DNA follows: TGTGCCAGCAGCTTAGAGAACAGGCGGATTGAAAAACTGTTTTTT.

The CDR3 bases are TGTGCCATCAGTGAGTCGAACAGCTATGAAAAACTGTTTTTT. It is translated as CAISESNSYEKLFF. The chain is built from TRBV10-3 and TRBJ1-4; D not resolved. V was cut by 0 bases and J by 6 bases, with 8 bases left in between. Germline V gene lookup returns CDR1 ENHRY and CDR2 SYGVKD. The CDR3 is made up of 14 amino acids.

The gene calls are TRBV29-1 and TRBJ1-1; D is unclear. Germline CDR1 and CDR2: SQVTM and ANQGSEA. The CDR3 is 13 amino acids. V gave up 3 bases and J gave up 1 base, with 9 bases separating them. The CDR3 DNA reads TGCAGCGTTGATGCCCGGGGGAACACTGAAGCTTTCTTT. Translated: CSVDARGNTEAFF.

This chain links TRBV5-1 with TRBJ1-1; no firm D call. There are 14 residues in the CDR3. V gave up 2 bases and J gave up 4 bases, with 12 bases separating them. The germline V gene encodes CDR1 SGHRS and CDR2 YFSETQ. The CDR3 spells CASSLDGVATEAFF. Here the CDR3 DNA reads TGCGCCAGCAGCTTAGACGGGGTTGCCACTGAAGCTTTCTTT.

This chain joins TRBV5-1 and TRBJ2-7, with D maybe TRBD2 (5 bases). Germline V gene sequence: CDR1 SGHRS, CDR2 YFSETQ. CDR3 length equals 13 residues. Trimming cost V 0 bases and J 4 bases, with 8 bases left between them. The CDR3 sequence is CASSLGPGYEQYV. The CDR3 coding sequence is TGCGCCAGCAGCTTGGGCCCGGGATACGAGCAGTACGTC.

The chain combines TRBV10-3 with TRBJ2-4; D perhaps matches TRBD2 (7 bases). The CDR3 has 13 residues. The V and J ends lost 4 bases and 7 bases respectively, with 11 bases between them. From germline, CDR1 is ENHRY and CDR2 SYGVKD. The CDR3 here is CAISGEGGNIQYF. Here the CDR3 DNA reads TGTGCCATCAGTGGGGAGGGGGGGAACATTCAGTACTTC.

J is TRBJ1-5 and V is TRBV7-9; 8 positions agree with TRBD1. This CDR3 has 14 amino acids. The V gene end was trimmed by 3 bases and the J gene end by 4 bases; junction bases not matched to a gene: 2. CDR1 is SEHNR and CDR2 is FQNEAQ in the germline V gene (reference sequence). The CDR3, as DNA: TGTGCCAGCAGCTTGACAGGGGATAATCAGCCCCAGCATTTT. As protein: CASSLTGDNQPQHF.

This rearrangement joins TRBV9 to TRBJ2-2; 10 bases map to TRBD2. CDR3 length: 16 residues. V shed 4 bases and J 6 bases; nucleotides not matched to a gene: 9. Per the germline V gene, CDR1 is SGDLS and CDR2 is YYNGEE. For the CDR3, the DNA is TGTGCCAGCAGCCTTGGACTAGCGGCAATCGCCGGGGAGCTGTTTTTT. Amino acids: CASSLGLAAIAGELFF.

This clone was recorded many times. The V and J genes are TRBV10-3 and TRBJ2-1; 8 nucleotides line up with TRBD2. V was clipped by 4 bases and J by 0 bases; unmatched bases: 5. From germline, CDR1 is ENHRY and CDR2 SYGVKD. CDR3 length: 16 residues. This CDR3 reads CAISGRGALSYNEQFF. As DNA, the CDR3 is TGTGCCATCAGTGGGCGGGGGGCTCTCTCCTACAATGAGCAGTTCTTC.

This clone occurred once. The chain links TRBV2 to TRBJ1-2; 7 bases are shared with TRBD1. Germline assignment: CDR1 SNHLY and CDR2 FYNNEI. This CDR3 is 15 amino acids long. J gave up 5 bases and V 8 bases, and 14 bases lay outside the gene matches. In nucleotides, the CDR3 is TGTGCCAGCGGTTCCCGGGGACAGAAAATGTATGGCTACACCTTC. It is translated as CASGSRGQKMYGYTF.

This clone was observed a few times. Here the CDR3 DNA reads TGTGCCAGCAGCCGGCGACAGAAAAACACCGGGGAGCTGTTTTTT. This gives the protein CASSRRQKNTGELFF. The V call is TRBV5-8, the J call TRBJ2-2, with D possibly matching TRBD1 (5 bases). The germline V gene encodes CDR1 SGHTS and CDR2 YDEGEE. With 4 bases removed from V and 2 bases from J, the gap between germline ends came to 12 bases. CDR3 size: 15 residues.

V gene TRBV12-5 combines with J gene TRBJ2-2, with D hard to call. V lost 4 bases, J lost 5 bases, and 11 bases lay in between. The CDR3 contains 14 residues. Germline-derived CDR1 and CDR2 are LGHNT and FRNRAP. The CDR3 DNA is TGTGCTAGTGGTTCCAGCGCCGCAACCGGGGAGCTGTTTTTT. Protein sequence: CASGSSAATGELFF.

The table lists this clone with a few counts. The chain carries TRBV19 and TRBJ1-5, with D perhaps TRBD1 (5 bases). Germline V CDR1 and CDR2: LNHDA, SQIVND (reference sequence). The CDR3 is made up of 15 amino acids. The ends were cut back, 3 bases at V and 3 bases at J, with 12 bases in the middle. The CDR3 DNA follows: TGTGCCAGTAGTATGGGAGGGGTCAACAATCAGCCCCAGCATTTT. Translated: CASSMGGVNNQPQHF.

This clone is labeled as medium-sized. This chain joins TRBV19 and TRBJ2-7, with D perhaps TRBD1 (5 bases). The CDR3 contains 15 residues. V shed 6 bases and J shed 6 bases, with 21 bases lying between them. Germline V CDR1 and CDR2: LNHDA, SQIVND (reference sequence). In DNA, the CDR3 is TGTGCCAGTAGCGATGGGGCAGGGAACTCTTTCGAGCAGTACTTC. Residues: CASSDGAGNSFEQYF.

The chain employs TRBV28 and TRBJ2-1; the match to TRBD1 covers 7 bases. CDR1 is MDHEN, CDR2 SYDVKM, per germline. Trimming at V came to 7 bases and at J to 0 bases, leaving 3 bases not matched to a gene. There are 14 residues in the CDR3. CDR3 sequence reads: CASKRDSSYNEQFF. DNA of the CDR3: TGTGCCAGCAAGAGGGACAGCTCCTACAATGAGCAGTTCTTC.

J is TRBJ2-3 and V is TRBV28, with 14 bases matching TRBD2. J lost 6 bases, V lost 6 bases, and 8 bases had no gene match. This CDR3 has 16 amino acids. Germline V CDR1 and CDR2: MDHEN, SYDVKM. CDR3 nucleotides: TGTGCCAGCAGCCTTAGGACTAGCGGGGGGTCGGATACGCAGTATTTT. Protein: CASSLRTSGGSDTQYF.

This clone was found a few times. The chain uses TRBV4-2 and TRBJ1-6; D gene uncertain. The CDR3 runs to 12 residues. CDR1 LGHNA and CDR2 YNFKEQ come from the germline V gene. V was clipped by 3 bases and J by 7 bases, with 4 bases between them. This CDR3 reads CASSHENSPLHF. The CDR3 DNA reads TGTGCCAGCAGCCACGAGAATTCACCCCTCCACTTT.

The rearrangement links TRBV18 to TRBJ2-1; 11 nucleotides align to TRBD2. Germline V gene sequence: CDR1 KGHSH, CDR2 LQKENI. Trimming took 4 bases from V and 0 from J; bases not matched to a gene: 14. The CDR3 contains 20 residues. As DNA, the CDR3 is TGTGCCAGCTCACTAAAACCCGGGACTAGCGGTTTAAGCTCCTACAATGAGCAGTTCTTC. The encoded protein is CASSLKPGTSGLSSYNEQFF.

This chain links TRBV2 with TRBJ2-7; 11 nucleotides align to TRBD1. Germline trimming cut 6 bases from V and 2 bases from J; bases unmatched to any gene: 3. The CDR3 loop spans 14 amino acids. CDR1 is SNHLY and CDR2 is FYNNEI in the germline V gene. CDR3 protein: CASSPDRGPYEQYF. Here the CDR3 DNA reads TGTGCCAGCAGCCCGGACAGGGGGCCCTACGAGCAGTACTTC.

This clone was seen more than once but under ten times. This chain links TRBV19 with TRBJ1-1, with D unresolved. Deletions cut 3 bases from V and 1 base from J, with 12 bases between. The germline V gene encodes CDR1 LNHDA and CDR2 SQIVND (reference sequence). This CDR3 comprises 15 residues. The CDR3 sequence is CASSIWSEPNTEAFF. The CDR3 DNA sequence: TGTGCCAGTAGTATCTGGTCAGAACCGAACACTGAAGCTTTCTTT.

The chain couples TRBV6-5 to TRBJ2-2; TRBD1 matches at 9 bases. This CDR3 spans 15 amino acids. Germline V lookup: CDR1 MNHEY, CDR2 SVGAGI. J lost 6 bases, V lost 5 bases, and 7 bases had no gene match. CDR3 nucleotide sequence: TGTGCCAGCAGTAACTACAGGGGGCGCGCCGGGGAGCTGTTTTTT. This codes for CASSNYRGRAGELFF.